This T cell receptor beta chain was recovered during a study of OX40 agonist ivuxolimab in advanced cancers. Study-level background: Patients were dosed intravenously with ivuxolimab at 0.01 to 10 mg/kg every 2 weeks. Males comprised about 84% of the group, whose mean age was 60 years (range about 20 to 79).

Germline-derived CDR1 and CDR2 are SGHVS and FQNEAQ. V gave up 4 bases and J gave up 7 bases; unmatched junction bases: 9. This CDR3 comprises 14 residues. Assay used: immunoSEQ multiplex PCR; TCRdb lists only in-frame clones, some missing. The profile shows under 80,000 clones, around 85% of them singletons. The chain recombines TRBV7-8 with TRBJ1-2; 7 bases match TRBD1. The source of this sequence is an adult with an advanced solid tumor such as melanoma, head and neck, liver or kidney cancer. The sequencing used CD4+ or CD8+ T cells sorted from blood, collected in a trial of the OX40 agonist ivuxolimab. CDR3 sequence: CASSSMTGFSGYTF. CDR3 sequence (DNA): TGTGCCAGCAGCTCCATGACAGGGTTTAGTGGCTACACCTTC. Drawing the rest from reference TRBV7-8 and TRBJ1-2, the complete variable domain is GAGVSQSPRYKVAKRGQDVALRCDPISGHVSLFWYQQALGQGPEFLTYFQNEAQLDKSGLPSDRFFAERPEGSVSTLKIQRTQQEDSAVYLCASSSMTGFSGYTFGSGTRLTVV.